Listed below are T cell receptor beta chains from one sample, sequenced in a study of post-analysis software for immune sequencing data. TCRdb analysed the PCR reads with MiXCR anew, one entry per CDR3 protein. The sample comprises about 430,000 distinct CDR3 sequences, over 30% of which are singletons, and roughly 8.2% rests with the top ten. The material sequenced was blood. These receptors were taken from a girl between 2 and 10 years old with multiple sclerosis. CDR3s include the opening cysteine and the closing phenylalanine or tryptophan. The D gene is left open where the match is weak. Size is omitted from some rows. Given values are once, few, many or a class for expanded clones.

length	D	V	J	size	DNA	CDR3
15	NA	TRBV6-6	TRBJ2-3	NA	TGTGCCAGCAGCCCGTGGGGGGCTTACACAGATACGCAGTATTTT	CASSPWGAYTDTQYF
14	NA	TRBV11-2	TRBJ2-5	NA	TGTGCCAGCAGACAAACCGGGGGGCTGGAGACCCAGTACTTC	CASRQTGGLETQYF
15	TRBD1	TRBV27	TRBJ2-2	few	TGTGCCAGCAGTTTACTTACAGGGGACGCCGGGGAGCTGTTTTTT	CASSLLTGDAGELFF
15	NA	TRBV27	TRBJ1-1	few	TGTGCCAGCAGTTTAAGGAAGAGCATGAACACTGAAGCTTTCTTT	CASSLRKSMNTEAFF
15	TRBD2	TRBV20-1	TRBJ2-3	once	TGCAGTGCGAAGGAGCTAGCGGGCTTCCCAGATACGCAGTATTTT	CSAKELAGFPDTQYF
18	NA	TRBV10-1	TRBJ2-4	NA	TGCGCCAGCAGTGAGACTACACCGACAGGAGGGTCCAAAAACATTCAGTACTTC	CASSETTPTGGSKNIQYF
14	TRBD1	TRBV10-3	TRBJ2-7	NA	TGTGCCATCAGGCACGGGACAGGGTCCTACGAGCAGTACTTC	CAIRHGTGSYEQYF
15	NA	TRBV27	TRBJ2-7	NA	TGTGCCAGCAGTTTCAATCAACTAGGGTCCTCCGAGCAGTACTTC	CASSFNQLGSSEQYF
19	TRBD1	TRBV7-9	TRBJ2-7	NA	TGTGCCAGCAGTTCGGTGGTGAGACAGGGGCGTTCAAGCCCCTACGAGCAGTACTTC	CASSSVVRQGRSSPYEQYF
14	TRBD1	TRBV18	TRBJ2-3	few	TGTGCCAGCTCTCCAGGACAGGGAGCCCTGGCGCAGTATTTT	CASSPGQGALAQYF
17	TRBD1	TRBV6-2/TRBV6-3	TRBJ2-6	once	TGTGCCAGCAGTGAGCCGACAGGGATCTCTGGGACCAACGTCCTGACTTTC	CASSEPTGISGTNVLTF
12	NA	TRBV9	TRBJ1-4	once	TGTGCCAGCAGCGCCGGGGCGGAAAAACTGTTTTTT	CASSAGAEKLFF
16	NA	TRBV20-1	TRBJ2-7	few	TGCAGTGCTAGAGATCGGTTGGGACCCAACTCCTACGAGCAGTACTTC	CSARDRLGPNSYEQYF
16	NA	TRBV12-3/TRBV12-4	TRBJ2-4	few	TGTGCCAGCAGTTTTGACTTGGGGTTAGCCAAAAACATTCAGTACTTC	CASSFDLGLAKNIQYF
12	NA	TRBV6-6	TRBJ2-3	NA	TGTGCCAGCAGTTACGCACCAGATACGCAGTATTTT	CASSYAPDTQYF
15	TRBD2	TRBV9	TRBJ2-3	few	TGTGCCAGCAGCGTAGGGCTAGCGGGAGTGGATACGCAGTATTTT	CASSVGLAGVDTQYF
17	TRBD2	TRBV28	TRBJ2-1	NA	TGTGCCAGCCAACCACGGAGGCTAGCGGGAGGTATGGGAGAGCAGTTCTTC	CASQPRRLAGGMGEQFF
17	TRBD1	TRBV6-1	TRBJ2-5	few	TGTGCCAGCAGATCCAGCTACGGACAGGGGATGGGAGAGACCCAGTACTTC	CASRSSYGQGMGETQYF
18	NA	TRBV7-2	TRBJ2-6	NA	TGTGCCAGCAGCTACTCAGGGGTCCCTCACTCTGGGGCCAACGTCCTGACTTTC	CASSYSGVPHSGANVLTF
16	TRBD2	TRBV15	TRBJ2-5	NA	TGTGCCACCAGCAGACGGTCGGGGGGGCTCTACAATGAGCAGTACTTC	CATSRRSGGLYNEQYF
15	NA	TRBV29-1	TRBJ2-7	few	TGCAGCGTTGTCTCAAACCCGGGAGCTTCCTACGAGCAGTACTTC	CSVVSNPGASYEQYF
14	NA	TRBV5-1	TRBJ1-1	few	TGCGCCAGCAGCTTGGCCCAGCGGAACACTGAAGCTTTCTTT	CASSLAQRNTEAFF
15	NA	TRBV28	TRBJ2-6	NA	TGTGCCAGCAGTTGGCCGGGTACCGGGGCCAACGTCCTGACTTTC	CASSWPGTGANVLTF
14	NA	TRBV7-2	TRBJ2-5	NA	TGTGCCAGCACCCCGAGGGGGTACGGAGAGACCCAGTACTTC	CASTPRGYGETQYF
17	NA	TRBV5-5	TRBJ2-1	NA	TGTGCCAGCAGCTTAAGTCCGGCGGCGCTCTCCTACAATGAGCAGTTCTTC	CASSLSPAALSYNEQFF
15	TRBD1	TRBV10-2	TRBJ1-1	few	TGCGCCAGCAGTGGGGGACAGGGGGAGAACACTGAAGCTTTCTTT	CASSGGQGENTEAFF
15	NA	TRBV7-9	TRBJ1-2	NA	TGTGCCTGCAGCTCCGCAGGGGCGGTCCTCTATGGCTACACCTTC	CACSSAGAVLYGYTF
13	NA	TRBV4-2	TRBJ1-2	few	TGTGCCAGCAGCCAAGACGCCAGGGATGGCTACACCTTC	CASSQDARDGYTF
11	NA	TRBV20-1	TRBJ2-5	once	TGCAGTGCTAGCAGGGTTGACGGGCAGTACTTC	CSASRVDGQYF
17	NA	TRBV12-3/TRBV12-4	TRBJ2-1	few	TGTGCCAGCAGTTTCACGCTAAGGGGGAGCTCCTACAATGAGCAGTTCTTC	CASSFTLRGSSYNEQFF
14	NA	TRBV12-3/TRBV12-4	TRBJ1-4	NA	TGTGCCAGCAGTTTGTCACAGACGAATGAAAAACTGTTTTTT	CASSLSQTNEKLFF
17	NA	TRBV4-1	TRBJ1-2	few	TGCGCCAGCAGCCCTATCATACTCGGCCCTGCGGGGTATGGCTACACCTTC	CASSPIILGPAGYGYTF
17	TRBD2	TRBV28	TRBJ2-1	NA	TGTGCCAGCAGTTTATTTGCAGGGACTAGCGGGAGTTACGAGCAGTTCTTC	CASSLFAGTSGSYEQFF
14	NA	TRBV6-2/TRBV6-3	TRBJ2-7	NA	TGTGCCAGCACCGCGCGCCTAGGGCAGTACGAGCAGTACTTC	CASTARLGQYEQYF
13	NA	TRBV24-1	TRBJ2-1	NA	TGTGCCACCAGTGACCTAGGGGACGATGAGCAGTTCTTC	CATSDLGDDEQFF
14	NA	TRBV12-3/TRBV12-4	TRBJ2-5	NA	TGTGCCAGCAGGGGTCCGGGACCCCTTGGGGAGCAGTACTTC	CASRGPGPLGEQYF
16	TRBD2	TRBV11-2	TRBJ2-7	NA	TGTGCCAGCAGCCGATTAGTTAGCGGGGGGTGGGATGAGCAGTACTTC	CASSRLVSGGWDEQYF
15	NA	TRBV18	TRBJ2-5	NA	TGTGCCAGCTCACCAATGCGACAGGTCCAAGAGACCCAGTACTTC	CASSPMRQVQETQYF
14	NA	TRBV9	TRBJ1-2	NA	TGTGCCAGCAGCGTAGGAGGACAACGGTATGGCTACACCTTC	CASSVGGQRYGYTF
15	NA	TRBV28	TRBJ2-7	NA	TGTGCCAGCAGTCCCGGTGGAATGCTGTCCTACGAGCAGTACTTC	CASSPGGMLSYEQYF
17	TRBD2	TRBV3-1	TRBJ2-5	NA	TGTGCCAGCAGCCAAGCGGGGACTAGCGGGAGAGAAGAGACCCAGTACTTC	CASSQAGTSGREETQYF
15	NA	TRBV7-2	TRBJ2-3	NA	TGTGCCAGCAGCTTGGGGGCGTCCGACACAGATACGCAGTATTTT	CASSLGASDTDTQYF
16	NA	TRBV7-2	TRBJ2-1	NA	TGTGCCAGCAGCTTAGGGGCCGGGTTTAGGTACAATGAGCAGTTCTTC	CASSLGAGFRYNEQFF
15	TRBD2	TRBV7-3	TRBJ2-7	few	TGTGCCAGCAGCTTATCCGCGGGAGGGGAATACGAGCAGTACTTC	CASSLSAGGEYEQYF
15	TRBD1	TRBV6-5	TRBJ1-2	NA	TGTGCCAGCAGTTACGTGGGACAGGGGTACTATGGCTACACCTTC	CASSYVGQGYYGYTF
16	TRBD2	TRBV3-1	TRBJ2-4	NA	TGTGCCAGCAGCCAGATGTCGGGACTAGCGGGGGGAGATCAGTACTTC	CASSQMSGLAGGDQYF
14	TRBD1	TRBV11-1	TRBJ2-7	few	TGTGCCAGCAGCTTAGTTGGGACAGGCTACGAGCAGTACTTC	CASSLVGTGYEQYF
12	NA	TRBV12-3/TRBV12-4	TRBJ1-1	few	TGTGCCAGCAGTCCACCGGGCACTGAAGCTTTCTTT	CASSPPGTEAFF
14	NA	TRBV12-3/TRBV12-4	TRBJ2-7	few	TGTGCCAGCAGTTCCGGACGGCGAACCTACGAGCAGTACTTC	CASSSGRRTYEQYF
15	TRBD1	TRBV28	TRBJ2-7	NA	TGTGCCAGCAGGGGGACAGGGTATCGGGGCTACGAGCAGTACTTC	CASRGTGYRGYEQYF
13	NA	TRBV4-2	TRBJ2-1	NA	TGTGCCAGCAGCCGTGCGGACAGCAATGAGCAGTTCTTC	CASSRADSNEQFF
15	TRBD2	TRBV7-9	TRBJ2-5	few	TGTGCCAGCAGCAGAGGGACTAGCGGGGTCCAGACCCAGTACTTC	CASSRGTSGVQTQYF
14	NA	TRBV29-1	TRBJ1-1	NA	TGCAGCGCTAACCTGGGACCTGCTTCGGCTGAAGCTTTCTTT	CSANLGPASAEAFF
17	TRBD2	TRBV7-6	TRBJ2-3	few	TGTGCCAGCAGCTTGAGTAGCGGGAGTACTAGCACAGATACGCAGTATTTT	CASSLSSGSTSTDTQYF
15	NA	TRBV20-1	TRBJ1-2	few	TGCAGTGCCTCGAACTGGGGCGGTACTAACTATGGCTACACCTTC	CSASNWGGTNYGYTF